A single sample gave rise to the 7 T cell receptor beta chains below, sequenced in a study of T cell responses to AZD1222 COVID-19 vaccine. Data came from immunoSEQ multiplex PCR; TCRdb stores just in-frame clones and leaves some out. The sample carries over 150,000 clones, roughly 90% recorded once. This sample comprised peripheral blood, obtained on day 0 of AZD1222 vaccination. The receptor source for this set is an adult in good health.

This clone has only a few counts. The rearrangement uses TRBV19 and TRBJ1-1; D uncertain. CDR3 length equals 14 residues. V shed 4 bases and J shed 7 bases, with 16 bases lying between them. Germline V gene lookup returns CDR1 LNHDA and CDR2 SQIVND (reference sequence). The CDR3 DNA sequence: TGTGCCAGTAGTACACCCGAGGAGGGCGGTGAAGCTTTCTTT. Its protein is CASSTPEEGGEAFF.

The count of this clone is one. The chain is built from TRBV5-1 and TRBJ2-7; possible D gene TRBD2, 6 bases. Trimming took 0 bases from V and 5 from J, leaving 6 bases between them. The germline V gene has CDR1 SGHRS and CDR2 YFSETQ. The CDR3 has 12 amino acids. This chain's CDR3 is CASSLAGDEQYF. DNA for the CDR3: TGCGCCAGCAGCTTGGCGGGGGACGAGCAGTACTTC.

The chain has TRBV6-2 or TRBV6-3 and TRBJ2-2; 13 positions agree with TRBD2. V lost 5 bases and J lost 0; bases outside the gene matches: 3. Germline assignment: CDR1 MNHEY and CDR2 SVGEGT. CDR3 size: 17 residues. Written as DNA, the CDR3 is TGTGCCAGCAGTGCAGGGACTAGCGGGACGAACACCGGGGAGCTGTTTTTT. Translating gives CASSAGTSGTNTGELFF.

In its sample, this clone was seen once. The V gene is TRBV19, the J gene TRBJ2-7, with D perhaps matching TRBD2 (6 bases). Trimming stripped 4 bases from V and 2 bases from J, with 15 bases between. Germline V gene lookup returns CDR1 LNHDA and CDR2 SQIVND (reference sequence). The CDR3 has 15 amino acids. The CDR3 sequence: CASSRRGGETYEQYF. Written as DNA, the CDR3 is TGTGCCAGTAGTAGGCGGGGCGGGGAAACCTACGAGCAGTACTTC.

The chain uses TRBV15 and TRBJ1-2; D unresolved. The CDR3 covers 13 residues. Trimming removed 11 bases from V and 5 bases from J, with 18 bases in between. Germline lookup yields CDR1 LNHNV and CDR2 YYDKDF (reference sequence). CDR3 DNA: TGTGCCTCACCCCTTAACTCCGAGTATGGCTACACCTTC. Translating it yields CASPLNSEYGYTF.

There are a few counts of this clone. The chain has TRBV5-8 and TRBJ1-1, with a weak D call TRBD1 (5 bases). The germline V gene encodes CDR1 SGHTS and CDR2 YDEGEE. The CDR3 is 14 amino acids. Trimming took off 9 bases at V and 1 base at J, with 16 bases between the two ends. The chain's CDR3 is CATQDLTENTEAFF. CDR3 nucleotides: TGTGCCACCCAGGACCTGACAGAGAACACTGAAGCTTTCTTT.

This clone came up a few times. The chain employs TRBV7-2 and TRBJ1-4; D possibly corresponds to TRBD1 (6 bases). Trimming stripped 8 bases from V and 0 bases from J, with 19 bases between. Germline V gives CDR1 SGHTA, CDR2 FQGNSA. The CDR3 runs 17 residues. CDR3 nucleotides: TGTGCCAGCTCACAGGGATGGCCCCCTGCAACTAATGAAAAACTGTTTTTT. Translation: CASSQGWPPATNEKLFF.